These T cell receptor beta chains were read from a single sample in a study of blood T cell repertoires in COVID-19. Sequencing used immunoSEQ multiplex PCR; TCRdb keeps in-frame clones, though not all of them. The sample shows over 70,000 clones, 90% of them seen only once. The specimen sequenced was peripheral blood. Source of these receptors: a man aged 18-30 years with COVID-19, enrolled during active disease. The conserved cysteine and the conserved F or W are not part of the CDR3 here. The D gene is left open where the match is weak. The listing skips clone size in some rows; elsewhere it reads once, few, many or a size class.

clone_size | d_call | v_call | cdr3_aa
- | TRBD1 | TRBV25-1 | ASSAHRGGGYT
- | - | TRBV4-3 | ASSQNTWLEDMNTEAF
- | - | TRBV5-1 | ASSLWPGYEQY
- | TRBD1 | TRBV5-4 | ASSSVRGYTGELF
- | - | TRBV24-1 | ATSDFAARYT
- | - | TRBV6-5 | ASRRGSGGGYT
- | - | TRBV11-2 | ASSLTGGANTGELF
- | - | TRBV6-5 | ASSYGTGPLGNIQY
few | - | TRBV4-1 | ASSQDWGDTGELF
- | TRBD1 | TRBV2 | ASSALSGGYEQY
- | TRBD1 | TRBV3-1/TRBV3-2 | ASSRTGDSNQPQH